This entry concerns a single TCR beta chain. These data belong to a study of Ad26.COV2.S vaccination and SARS-CoV-2 variants. Overall study: Donor was assigned to the Ad26.COV2.S arm of trial COV1001.

Germline-derived CDR1 and CDR2 are SGDLS and YYNGEE. V was shortened by 3 bases and J by 9 bases, with 10 bases between the two germline ends. This CDR3 is 12 amino acids long. Only in-frame clones appear in the TCRdb table, and some are missing; sequencing was by immunoSEQ multiplex PCR. The sample comprises about 380,000 clones, about four fifths of which are singletons, and about 7.4% rests with the top ten. Noted treatment: some 19 received Ad26.COV2.S at low or high dose, single or two shots; roughly five received placebo; per-sample allocation not given. Sampling occurred on day 63 after the first vaccine or placebo injection.

This TCR came from a person aged 18-60 years who received the Ad26.COV2.S COVID-19 vaccine or a placebo. The chain is built from TRBV9 and TRBJ2-1, with D perhaps assigned TRBD1 or TRBD2 (6 bases each). The material sequenced was peripheral blood, taken in a trial of Ad26.COV2.S vaccine versus placebo. CDR3 nucleotides: TGTGCCAGCAGCGCTGGAGGGGGTGAGCAGTTCTTC. As protein: CASSAGGGEQFF.